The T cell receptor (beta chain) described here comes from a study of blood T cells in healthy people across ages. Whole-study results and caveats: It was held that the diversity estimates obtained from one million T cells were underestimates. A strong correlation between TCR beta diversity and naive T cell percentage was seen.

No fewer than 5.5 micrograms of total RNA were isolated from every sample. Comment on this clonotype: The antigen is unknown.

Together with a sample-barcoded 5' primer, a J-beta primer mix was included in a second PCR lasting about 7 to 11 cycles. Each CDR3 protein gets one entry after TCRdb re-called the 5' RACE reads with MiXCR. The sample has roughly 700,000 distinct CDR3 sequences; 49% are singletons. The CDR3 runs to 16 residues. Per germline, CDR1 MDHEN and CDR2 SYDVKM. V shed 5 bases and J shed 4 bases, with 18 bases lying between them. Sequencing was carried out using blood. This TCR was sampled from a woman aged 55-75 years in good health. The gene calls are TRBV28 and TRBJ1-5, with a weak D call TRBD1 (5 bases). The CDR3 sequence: CASSPTSGTLNQPQHF. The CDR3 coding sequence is TGTGCCAGCAGTCCCACCTCAGGGACTCTTAATCAGCCCCAGCATTTT.